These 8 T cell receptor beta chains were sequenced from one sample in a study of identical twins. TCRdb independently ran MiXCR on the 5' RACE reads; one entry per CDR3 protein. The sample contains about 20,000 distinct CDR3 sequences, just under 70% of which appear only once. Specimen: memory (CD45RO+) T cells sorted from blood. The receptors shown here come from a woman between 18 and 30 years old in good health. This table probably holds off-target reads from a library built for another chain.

The CDR3 DNA sequence: TGTGCCAGCAGCTGGCTAGCGGGCAACACCGGGGAGCTGTTTTTT. Translating gives CASSWLAGNTGELFF. V usage is TRBV7-2 and J usage is TRBJ2-2; 8 nucleotides line up with TRBD2. The ends lost 4 bases at V and 2 bases at J; junction bases unmatched: 3. Per the germline V gene, CDR1 is SGHTA and CDR2 is FQGNSA. The CDR3 has 15 amino acids. Full variable domain (remainder filled in from reference TRBV7-2 and TRBJ2-2): GAGVSQSPSNKVTEKGKDVELRCDPISGHTALYWYRQSLGQGLEFLIYFQGNSAPDKSGLPSDRFSAERTGGSVSTLTIQRTQQEDSAVYLCASSWLAGNTGELFFGEGSRLTVL.

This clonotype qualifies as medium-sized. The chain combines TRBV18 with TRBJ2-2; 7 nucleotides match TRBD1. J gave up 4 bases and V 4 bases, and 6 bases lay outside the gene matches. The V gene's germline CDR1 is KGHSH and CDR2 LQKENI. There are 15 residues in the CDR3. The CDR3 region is CASSQGQRSTGELFF. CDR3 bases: TGTGCCAGCTCACAGGGACAGAGGAGCACCGGGGAGCTGTTTTTT. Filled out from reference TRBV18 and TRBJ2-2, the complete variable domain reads NAGVMQNPRHLVRRRGQEARLRCSPMKGHSHVYWYRQLPEEGLKFMVYLQKENIIDESGMPKERFSAEFPKEGPSILRIQQVVRGDSAAYFCASSQGQRSTGELFFGEGSRLTVL.

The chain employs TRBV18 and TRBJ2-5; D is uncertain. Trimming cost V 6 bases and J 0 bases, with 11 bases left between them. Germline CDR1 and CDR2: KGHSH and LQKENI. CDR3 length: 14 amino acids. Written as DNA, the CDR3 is TGTGCCAGCTCCCCAGGCTTGAACCAAGAGACCCAGTACTTC. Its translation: CASSPGLNQETQYF.

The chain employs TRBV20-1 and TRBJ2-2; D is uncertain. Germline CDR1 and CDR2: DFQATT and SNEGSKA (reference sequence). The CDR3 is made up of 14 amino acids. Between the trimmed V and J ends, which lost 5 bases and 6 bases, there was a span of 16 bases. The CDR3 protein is CSASRAIGSGELFF. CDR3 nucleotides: TGCAGTGCTTCACGGGCCATCGGGTCCGGGGAGCTGTTTTTT.

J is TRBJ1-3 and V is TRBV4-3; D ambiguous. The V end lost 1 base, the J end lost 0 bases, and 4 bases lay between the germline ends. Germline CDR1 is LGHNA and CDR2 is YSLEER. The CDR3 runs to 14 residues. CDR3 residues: CASSQVNSGNTIYF. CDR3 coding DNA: TGCGCCAGCAGCCAAGTCAACTCTGGAAACACCATATATTTT.

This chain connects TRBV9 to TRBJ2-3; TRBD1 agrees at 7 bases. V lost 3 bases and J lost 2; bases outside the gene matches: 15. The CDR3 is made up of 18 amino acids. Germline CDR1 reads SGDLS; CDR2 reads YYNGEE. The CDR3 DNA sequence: TGTGCCAGCAGCGCGTACACCGGGACAGCTTTATACACAGATACGCAGTATTTT. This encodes CASSAYTGTALYTDTQYF.

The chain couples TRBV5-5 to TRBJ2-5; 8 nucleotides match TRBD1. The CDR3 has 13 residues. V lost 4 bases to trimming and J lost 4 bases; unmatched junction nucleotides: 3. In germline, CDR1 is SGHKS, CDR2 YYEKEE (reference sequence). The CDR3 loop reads CASSPGGGETQYF. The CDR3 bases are TGTGCCAGCAGCCCAGGGGGCGGAGAGACCCAGTACTTC.

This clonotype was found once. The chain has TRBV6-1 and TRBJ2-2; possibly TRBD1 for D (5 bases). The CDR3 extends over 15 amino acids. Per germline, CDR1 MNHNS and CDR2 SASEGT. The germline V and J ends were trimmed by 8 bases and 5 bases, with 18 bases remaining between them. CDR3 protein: CASGPRTTRTGELFF. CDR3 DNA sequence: TGTGCCAGCGGCCCCCGGACAACCCGAACCGGGGAGCTGTTTTTT.